Following are 6 T cell receptor beta chains from one sample sequenced in a study of Ad26.COV2.S vaccination and SARS-CoV-2 variants. The sample's treatment: some 20 received Ad26.COV2.S at low or high dose, single or two shots; five or six received placebo; per-sample allocation not given. After the first vaccine or placebo injection, samples were drawn on day 63. The data were produced by immunoSEQ multiplex PCR, yet TCRdb's version contains in-frame clones alone and is incomplete. The sample records 350,000 to 500,000 clones, around 90% being singletons. The sample consisted of peripheral blood, taken in a trial of Ad26.COV2.S vaccine versus placebo. These receptors all stem from a person aged 18 to 65 who received the Ad26.COV2.S COVID-19 vaccine or a placebo.

The chain combines TRBV29-1 with TRBJ2-7; D uncertain. The CDR3 has 12 residues. Germline CDR1 SQVTM, CDR2 ANQGSEA. Trimming pared 7 bases from V and 2 bases from J, leaving 12 bases between. The CDR3 loop is CSAYTGTYEQYF. DNA for the CDR3: TGCAGCGCTTACACCGGAACCTACGAGCAGTACTTC.

The rearrangement links TRBV5-1 to TRBJ2-1; D possibly corresponds to TRBD1 (7 bases). CDR1 and CDR2 (germline): SGHRS, YFSETQ. V dropped 6 bases and J dropped 4 bases, with 20 bases sitting between them. This CDR3 is 16 amino acids long. This chain's CDR3 is CASNRGGDRFYNEQFF. The CDR3 DNA is TGCGCCAGCAACAGGGGAGGTGATCGATTTTACAATGAGCAGTTCTTC.

This chain uses TRBV11-3 with TRBJ2-1; the D call may be TRBD1 or TRBD2 (5 bases each). Germline loops: CDR1 SGHNT, CDR2 YENEEA. Trimming took off 1 base at V and 9 bases at J, with 10 bases between the two ends. The CDR3 covers 13 residues. The CDR3 coding sequence is TGTGCCAGCAGCTTAGGAGGGGTTAGTGAGCAGTTCTTC. Translating it yields CASSLGGVSEQFF.

J is TRBJ2-2 and V is TRBV28; a weak D match, TRBD1 (5 bases). The CDR3 consists of 14 residues. V was shortened by 6 bases and J by 2 bases, with 10 bases between the two germline ends. Germline V lookup: CDR1 MDHEN, CDR2 SYDVKM. In nucleotides, the CDR3 is TGTGCCAGCAGGACAGCCTATAACACCGGGGAGCTGTTTTTT. Encoded protein: CASRTAYNTGELFF.

The gene calls are TRBV5-6 and TRBJ1-5; 7 bases line up with TRBD1. The junction had 0 bases not matched to a gene; V was cut back by 1 base and J by 2 bases. Germline lookup yields CDR1 SGHDT and CDR2 YYEEEE. CDR3 length equals 14 residues. CDR3 residues: CASSLTGGNQPQHF. The CDR3 DNA is TGTGCCAGCAGCTTGACAGGGGGCAATCAGCCCCAGCATTTT.

V usage is TRBV7-8 and J usage is TRBJ1-1, with D possibly TRBD1 on 5 matching bases. Germline CDR1 is SGHVS and CDR2 is FQNEAQ. The CDR3 runs to 15 residues. V shed 1 base and J shed 0 bases, with 9 bases lying between them. CDR3 sequence: CASSLDGTLNTEAFF. For the CDR3, the DNA is TGTGCCAGCAGCTTAGACGGGACCTTGAACACTGAAGCTTTCTTT.